The 4 T cell receptor beta chains given below trace back to one sample, sequenced in a study of blood T cell repertoires in COVID-19 (dated by TCRdb to 2019 to 2021). Library preparation used the immunoSEQ multiplex PCR assay. The table was pulled from immuneACCESS by TCRdb, which kept in-frame rearrangements only. Such tables lose some clones; where checked, under half of the loss comes from unresolved V genes, and the rest has no known cause. Recorded for this sample are approximately 120,000 clones; roughly 88% of them occurred a single time. 7.5% to 8% of the sample rests with the top ten. The sample comprised peripheral blood. The source is a man aged 45-65 years with acute or convalescent COVID-19.

V and J are TRBV6-5 and TRBJ1-1; D is ambiguous. V lost 10 bases to trimming and J lost 7 bases, with 13 bases between them. Germline CDR1 and CDR2: MNHEY and SVGAGI. The CDR3 is 11 amino acids. The CDR3 nucleotides are TGTGCCACCAAGAGACAAGTTGAAGCTTTCTTT. As protein: CATKRQVEAFF.

The chain couples TRBV19 to TRBJ1-3; weak D call: TRBD1 (5 bases). CDR1 is LNHDA and CDR2 is SQIVND in the germline V gene (reference sequence). The CDR3 has 14 residues. V was pared by 5 bases and J by 1 base, with 9 bases between. For the CDR3, the DNA is TGTGCCAGTAGTCTCAGGGTGTCTGGAAACACCATATATTTT. This sequence encodes CASSLRVSGNTIYF.

This chain uses TRBV5-1 with TRBJ1-6, with TRBD1 matching over 8 bases. Germline V lookup: CDR1 SGHRS, CDR2 YFSETQ. V gave up 2 bases and J gave up 6 bases; unmatched junction bases: 4. This CDR3 is built from 15 residues. CDR3 nucleotides: TGCGCCAGCAGCTTAGGGACAGGTGGTAATTCACCCCTCCACTTT. Amino acid sequence: CASSLGTGGNSPLHF.

The chain links TRBV3-1 (or the pseudogene TRBV3-2) to TRBJ2-7; TRBD2 is a possible D gene (6 bases). Per germline, CDR1 LGHDT and CDR2 YNNKEL (reference sequence). Trimming took off 4 bases at V and 0 bases at J, with 13 bases between the two ends. The CDR3 has 15 residues. CDR3 sequence reads: CASSLLEGISYEQYF. CDR3 bases: TGTGCCAGCAGCCTTTTGGAGGGGATCTCCTACGAGCAGTACTTC.